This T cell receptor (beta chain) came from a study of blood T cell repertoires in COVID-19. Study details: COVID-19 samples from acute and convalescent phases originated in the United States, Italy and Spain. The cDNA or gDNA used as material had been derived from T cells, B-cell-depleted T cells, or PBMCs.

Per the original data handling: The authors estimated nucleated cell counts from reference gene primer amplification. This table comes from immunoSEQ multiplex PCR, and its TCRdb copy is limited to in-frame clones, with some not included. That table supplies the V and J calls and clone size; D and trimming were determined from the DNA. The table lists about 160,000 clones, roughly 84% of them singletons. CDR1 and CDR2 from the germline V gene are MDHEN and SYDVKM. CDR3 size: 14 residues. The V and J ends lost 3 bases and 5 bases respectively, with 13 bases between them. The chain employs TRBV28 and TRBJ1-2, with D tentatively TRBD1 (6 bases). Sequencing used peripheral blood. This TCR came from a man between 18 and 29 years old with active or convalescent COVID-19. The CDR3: CASSLGGQFYGYTF. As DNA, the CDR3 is TGTGCCAGCAGTTTGGGGGGGCAGTTTTATGGCTACACCTTC.